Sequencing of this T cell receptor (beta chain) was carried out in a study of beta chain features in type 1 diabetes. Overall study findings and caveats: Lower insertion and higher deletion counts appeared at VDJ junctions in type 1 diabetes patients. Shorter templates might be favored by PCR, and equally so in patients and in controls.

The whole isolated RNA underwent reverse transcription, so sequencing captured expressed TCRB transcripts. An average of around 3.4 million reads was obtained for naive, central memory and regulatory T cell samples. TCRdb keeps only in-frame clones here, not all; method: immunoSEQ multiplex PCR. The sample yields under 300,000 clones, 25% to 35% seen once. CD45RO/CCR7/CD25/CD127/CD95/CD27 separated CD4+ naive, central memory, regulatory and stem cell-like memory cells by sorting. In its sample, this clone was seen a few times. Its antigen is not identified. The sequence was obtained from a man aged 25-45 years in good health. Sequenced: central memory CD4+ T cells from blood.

CDR3: CASSYPASSYNEQFF. The CDR3 region has the DNA TGTGCCAGCAGCTACCCAGCGAGCTCCTACAATGAGCAGTTCTTC. The rearrangement links TRBV11-2 to TRBJ2-1; D is undetermined. Germline V lookup: CDR1 SGHAT, CDR2 FQNNGV. CDR3 length: 15 amino acids. V lost 4 bases to trimming and J lost 0 bases, with 10 bases between them.